This T cell receptor beta chain was documented in a study of CXCR3-negative and CXCR3-positive naive CD8 T cells. Whole-study results and caveats: Similar TRBV-TRBJ gene usage was seen in naive CXCR3-negative and CXCR3-positive cells, but not in memory cells. Greater hydrophobicity was found in TRB CDR3s of CXCR3-positive naive cells than of CXCR3-negative naive cells. The study inferred TCR strength from TRB CDR3 properties and found comparable surface CD5 between naive subsets. Fresh PBMCs went into most assays, and CXCR3 expression partly declined after cryopreservation.

The CDR3 totals 14 residues. Germline CDR1 and CDR2: SGDLS and YYNGEE. Via 5' RACE with UMI labels, TRB cDNA libraries were prepared. TCRdb re-called the 5' RACE reads and shows each CDR3 protein once, DNA omitted. The sample spans 75,000 to 100,000 distinct CDR3 sequences; the ten largest clones claim roughly 0.99%. On this clonotype: Its specificity is unknown.

CD45RO-CCR7+CD27+CD95- expression identified naive CD8+ T cells. V gene TRBV9 combines with J gene TRBJ2-1. The specimen sequenced was naive CXCR3+ CD8+ T cells from blood. Noted subset: CD45RO-CCR7+CD27+CD95- naive CD8+ T cells expressing CXCR3 (TNR3+). This TCR was sampled from a human donor in good health. Some clones in this sample may be carry-over from other donors' samples. This chain's CDR3 is CASSVGSWVNEQFF.